This T cell receptor beta chain was identified in a study of blood T cell repertoires in COVID-19. Sequencing used immunoSEQ multiplex PCR; TCRdb keeps in-frame clones, though not all of them. The repertoire consists of 9,700 or so clones, with about 80% occurring once and the leading ten covering over 7%. Per germline, CDR1 DFQATT and CDR2 SNEGSKA (reference sequence). J gave up 8 bases and V 3 bases, and 11 bases lay outside the gene matches. The CDR3 sequence is 14 residues long. This sequence joins TRBV20-1 and TRBJ2-7, with 9 bases fitting TRBD2. This TCR derives from a man aged 70-80 years with active COVID-19. Sequenced sample: peripheral blood. The CDR3 DNA sequence: TGCAGTGCTAGTGGGGGCGGGAGGGCCTTTAAGCAGTACTTC. Protein sequence: CSASGGGRAFKQYF.